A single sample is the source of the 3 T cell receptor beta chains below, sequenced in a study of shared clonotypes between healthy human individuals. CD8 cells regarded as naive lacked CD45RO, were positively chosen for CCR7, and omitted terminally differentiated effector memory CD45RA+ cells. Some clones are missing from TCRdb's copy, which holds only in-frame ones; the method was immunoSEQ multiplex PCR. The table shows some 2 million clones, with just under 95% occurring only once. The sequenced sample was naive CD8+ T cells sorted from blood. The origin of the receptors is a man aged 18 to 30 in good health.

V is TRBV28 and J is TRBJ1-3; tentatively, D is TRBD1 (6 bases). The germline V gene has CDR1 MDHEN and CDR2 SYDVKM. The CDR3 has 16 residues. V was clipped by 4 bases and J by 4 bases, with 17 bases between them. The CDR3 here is CASSSPGEGVGNTIYF. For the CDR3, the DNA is TGTGCCAGCAGTTCACCAGGGGAGGGGGTAGGAAACACCATATATTTT. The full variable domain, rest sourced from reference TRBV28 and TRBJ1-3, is DVKVTQSSRYLVKRTGEKVFLECVQDMDHENMFWYRQDPGLGLRLIYFSYDVKMKEKGDIPEGYSVSREKKERFSLILESASTNQTSMYLCASSSPGEGVGNTIYFGEGSWLTVV.

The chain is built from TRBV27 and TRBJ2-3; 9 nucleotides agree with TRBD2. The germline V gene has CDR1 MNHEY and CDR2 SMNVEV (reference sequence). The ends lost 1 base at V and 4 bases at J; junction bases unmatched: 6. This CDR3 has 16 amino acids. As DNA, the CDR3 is TGTGCCAGCAGTTTATTCGCGGGGGGGCTCGCAGATACGCAGTATTTT. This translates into CASSLFAGGLADTQYF.

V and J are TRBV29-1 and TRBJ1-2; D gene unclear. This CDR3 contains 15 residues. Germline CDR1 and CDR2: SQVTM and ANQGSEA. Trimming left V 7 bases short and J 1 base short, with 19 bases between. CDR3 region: CSAEAPGLYNYGYTF. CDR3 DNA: TGCAGCGCGGAGGCCCCAGGCTTATATAACTATGGCTACACCTTC.